A single TCR beta chain is shown here with its context. Its antigen is not identified. TCRdb's copy holds only in-frame clones and misses some; the assay was immunoSEQ multiplex PCR. The table lists thousands of clones, about four fifths of them singletons. All patients relapsed after autologous stem cell transplantation, and brentuximab vedotin exposure varied. This sample stems from a study of PD-1 blockade in classical Hodgkin lymphoma. Overall study findings and caveats: While CD8+ TCR diversity did not rise significantly by C4D1, CD4+ TCR diversity did. Baseline diversity was lower in partial responders and progressors than complete responders. It was reported that newly diagnosed patients had less baseline TCR diversity than healthy donors. Patients starting nivolumab less than 1 year after ASCT had lower diversity and were excluded from later analyses.

This clonotype was sampled from a human donor with classical Hodgkin lymphoma. Here the sequenced sample was peripheral blood mononuclear cells (PBMCs), taken before the second cycle of nivolumab.

CDR3 nucleotides: TGTGCCAGCAGCCGAGACAGGGGGGGAGAGACCCAGTACTTC. It codes for CASSRDRGGETQYF. The chain uses TRBV7-2 and TRBJ2-5, with 9 bases identical to TRBD1. The junction had 5 bases not matched to a gene; V was cut back by 5 bases and J by 4 bases. Per the germline V gene, CDR1 is SGHTA and CDR2 is FQGNSA. The CDR3 sequence is 14 residues long.